The source of this TCR beta chain is a study of post-analysis software for immune sequencing data. Details on this clonotype: Its antigen is currently unknown.

Germline V gene data show CDR1 as MNHEY and CDR2 as SMNVEV (reference sequence). The ends were cut back, 3 bases at V and 0 bases at J, with 9 bases in the middle. CDR3 length: 15 residues. Unique-molecular-identifier-tagged TCR beta cDNA libraries were used. TCRdb reprocessed the PCR reads via MiXCR and lists one record per CDR3 protein. This sample has about 500,000 distinct CDR3 sequences; under 55% occur once, and the top ten carry around an eighth. Study conclusions and caveats: Elevated frequency relative to controls characterized several TRBV segments in patients, TRBV5-6, TRBV5-1 and TRBV20-1 among them.

The origin of this receptor is a girl aged 10-17 years with multiple sclerosis. The V gene is TRBV27, the J gene TRBJ1-5; D is perhaps TRBD1 (5 bases). Sequencing input: blood. The CDR3 spells CASSFMGLSNQPQHF. CDR3 nucleotides: TGTGCCAGCAGTTTTATGGGGCTTAGCAATCAGCCCCAGCATTTT.